Presented here are 20 T cell receptor beta chains from one specimen sequenced in a study of identical twins (dated by TCRdb to the mid-2010s). The library was generated by 5' RACE. The sequencer was an Illumina HiSeq 2000. TCRdb trimmed the raw reads at Q25, called clones with MiXCR and kept productive beta chains. Merged by CDR3 protein, the rows form single entries marked with the most common genes and DNA. The sample table contains 750,000 to 950,000 distinct CDR3 sequences; only one count was recorded for 10% to 15% of them. In total, the top ten clones hold around 1.5% of the sample. These sequences were also reported in another study, on yellow fever vaccine responses in identical twins.

Specimen: PBMCs. The receptor source for this set is a woman younger than 30 in good health.

V usage is TRBV9 and J usage is TRBJ2-7; tentatively, D is TRBD1 (6 bases). This CDR3 has 15 amino acids. Deletions cut 0 bases from V and 7 bases from J, with 17 bases between. Germline CDR1 reads SGDLS; CDR2 reads YYNGEE. This CDR3 reads CASSVGDILSGEQYF. CDR3 nucleotides: TGTGCCAGCAGCGTAGGGGACATCCTTTCTGGGGAGCAGTACTTC.

This chain links TRBV11-2 with TRBJ2-3; 8 positions match TRBD2. CDR3 length equals 14 residues. The V gene's germline CDR1 is SGHAT and CDR2 FQNNGV. V was pared by 8 bases and J by 2 bases, with 6 bases of the junction left unmatched. For the CDR3, the DNA is TGTGCCAGCTTTGGCGGGGGGAACACAGATACGCAGTATTTT. It translates to CASFGGGNTDTQYF.

Turning to this clonotype: This likely comes from a read error, as the CDR3 has no conserved phenylalanine or tryptophan at its end. The chain employs TRBV7-8 and TRBJ1-6; perhaps TRBD1 as D (5 bases). This CDR3 has 13 amino acids. With 3 bases removed from V and 9 bases from J, the gap between germline ends came to 9 bases. Per germline, CDR1 SGHVS and CDR2 FQNEAQ. DNA for the CDR3: TGTGCCAGCAGCTTGGGACGGGGTTCACCCCTCCACTTA. This codes for CASSLGRGSPLHL.

In its sample, this clonotype was seen a few times. The genes are TRBV12-3 or TRBV12-4 and TRBJ2-7; D not certain. The CDR3 runs 14 residues. V was shortened by 2 bases and J by 7 bases, with 15 bases between the two germline ends. The CDR3 DNA follows: TGTGCCAGCAGTTTATATCCAGACAACCCGGAGCAGTACGTC. Amino acid sequence: CASSLYPDNPEQYV.

Ten or more counts support this clonotype. This chain connects TRBV24-1 to TRBJ2-1, with 7 bases matching TRBD2. The germline gives CDR1 KGHDR, CDR2 SFDVKD. After removal of 4 bases from V and 5 bases from J, the junction contained 4 bases not matched to a gene. CDR3 length: 14 residues. In DNA form, the CDR3 reads TGTGCCACCAGTGACCCGGGACTAAACAATGAGCAGTTCTTC. Protein: CATSDPGLNNEQFF.

This clonotype was observed at least ten times. The J gene is TRBJ2-1, the V gene TRBV5-1; 13 nucleotides align to TRBD2. Germline CDR1 is SGHRS and CDR2 is YFSETQ. The CDR3 is 16 amino acids. V dropped 0 bases and J dropped 7; count of bases not matched to a gene: 4. CDR3 sequence reads: CASSLGGTSGMNEQFF. DNA of the CDR3: TGCGCCAGCAGCTTGGGCGGGACTAGCGGGATGAATGAGCAGTTCTTC.

This clonotype occurred a few times. V is TRBV29-1 and J is TRBJ1-1, with D possibly matching TRBD1 (5 bases). Germline V gene data show CDR1 as SQVTM and CDR2 as ANQGSEA. Trimming removed 4 bases at V and 1 base at J, with 10 bases between. The CDR3 runs to 13 residues. The CDR3 coding sequence is TGCAGCGTTGTTTCCGGGACGAACACTGAAGCTTTCTTT. Protein: CSVVSGTNTEAFF.

The genes are TRBV6-2 or TRBV6-3 and TRBJ1-1, with a weak D call TRBD1 (6 bases). Trimming pared 0 bases from V and 3 bases from J, leaving 17 bases between. The CDR3 has 17 amino acids. Germline V gene data show CDR1 as MNHEY and CDR2 as SVGEGT. The CDR3 loop is CASSYSTSYREDTEAFF. DNA for the CDR3: TGTGCCAGCAGTTACTCCACCTCATACAGGGAGGACACTGAAGCTTTCTTT.

This clonotype was seen only a few times. The chain carries TRBV4-1 and TRBJ1-5; no clear D. Germline V gene data show CDR1 as MGHRA and CDR2 as YSYEKL. V lost 3 bases and J lost 2, with 8 bases in between. The CDR3 has 14 amino acids. The CDR3 DNA is TGCGCCAGCAGCCAGGTTGGGGGCAATCAGCCCCAGCATTTT. This sequence encodes CASSQVGGNQPQHF.

This clonotype has just a few counts. The V and J genes are TRBV20-1 and TRBJ1-2; no reliable D call. The V end lost 5 bases, the J end lost 0 bases, and 19 bases lay between the germline ends. The CDR3 is 16 amino acids. Germline CDR1 reads DFQATT; CDR2 reads SNEGSKA (reference sequence). CDR3 in DNA: TGCAGTGCTTCCCCAGGCACAATCCAGACTAACTATGGCTACACCTTC. As protein: CSASPGTIQTNYGYTF.

Turning to this clonotype: The missing conserved phenylalanine or tryptophan at the end of this CDR3 makes a read error likely. The DNA is left out, because the CDR3 cannot be placed on it with certainty; the CDR3 is given as TCRdb lists it. The J gene is TRBJ2-3, the V gene TRBV12-5; TRBD2 is taken as the D call from the table, unchecked against the DNA. CDR1 and CDR2 (germline): LGHNT, FRNRAP. The CDR3 is 13 amino acids in total, end residues counted. The CDR3 region is CASGPGLAGEIGV.

This clonotype has a handful of counts. The chain's CDR3 is CSAAVDRGNNQPQHF. CDR3 bases: TGCAGTGCAGCTGTAGACAGGGGGAACAATCAGCCCCAGCATTTT. The chain couples TRBV20-1 to TRBJ1-5, with 9 bases matching TRBD1. The CDR3 loop spans 15 amino acids. Germline CDR1 and CDR2: DFQATT and SNEGSKA (reference sequence). Trimming took 6 bases from V and 3 from J; bases not matched to a gene: 9.

This clonotype was seen at least ten times. The V gene is TRBV12-3 or TRBV12-4, the J gene TRBJ1-1; D not resolved. The CDR3 spans 14 residues. V was cut by 4 bases and J by 5 bases, with 14 bases left in between. CDR3 sequence (DNA): TGTGCCAGCAGTTCGGCGGATCGGTGGACTGAAGCTTTCTTT. Residues: CASSSADRWTEAFF.

This clonotype appeared a few times. The chain links TRBV6-1 to TRBJ2-1; a weak D match, TRBD1 (6 bases). The CDR3 sequence is 13 residues long. Trimming left V 6 bases short and J 7 bases short, with 13 bases between. CDR1 MNHNS and CDR2 SASEGT come from the germline V gene. DNA for the CDR3: TGTGCCAGCAGCCCACAGGGTCGGAATGAGCAGTTCTTC. It codes for CASSPQGRNEQFF.

V gene TRBV6-1 combines with J gene TRBJ2-3; the match to TRBD2 covers 7 bases. Germline V lookup: CDR1 MNHNS, CDR2 SASEGT. CDR3 length equals 15 residues. The junction had 8 bases not matched to a gene; V was cut back by 4 bases and J by 4 bases. The CDR3 here is CASSAGTGGSDTQYF. The CDR3 DNA sequence: TGTGCCAGCAGTGCGGGGACCGGGGGGTCAGATACGCAGTATTTT.

This clonotype came up a few times. The chain has TRBV27 and TRBJ2-5; 11 bases map to TRBD2. V lost 3 bases to trimming and J lost 5 bases; unmatched junction nucleotides: 8. The CDR3 runs 16 residues. Germline-derived CDR1 and CDR2 are MNHEY and SMNVEV (reference sequence). In nucleotides, the CDR3 is TGTGCCAGCAGTTTCATAGCGGGAGGGCCTCGTGAGACCCAGTACTTC. This encodes CASSFIAGGPRETQYF.

V gene TRBV5-6 combines with J gene TRBJ1-1; D is uncertain. CDR1 is SGHDT, CDR2 YYEEEE, per germline. This CDR3 has 14 amino acids. V was cut by 4 bases and J by 0 bases, with 10 bases left in between. The CDR3 region has the DNA TGTGCCAGCAGCCGTGACATCATGAACACTGAAGCTTTCTTT. Translation: CASSRDIMNTEAFF.

The CDR3 bases are TGTGCCAGCAGTTTCGGGGCGACAGGGGTTTTCGAGCAGTACTTC. It yields the protein CASSFGATGVFEQYF. J is TRBJ2-7 and V is TRBV27; TRBD1 matches 8 bases. The trim removed 3 bases at V and 6 bases at J, leaving 10 bases unmatched. The CDR3 consists of 15 residues. Germline V gives CDR1 MNHEY, CDR2 SMNVEV (reference sequence).

This clonotype was recorded many times. The rearrangement joins TRBV6-5 to TRBJ2-3; TRBD2 agrees at 14 bases. Germline lookup yields CDR1 MNHEY and CDR2 SVGAGI. The CDR3 loop spans 15 amino acids. The junction had 2 bases not matched to a gene; V was cut back by 4 bases and J by 5 bases. CDR3 residues: CASSSTSGRGDTQYF. CDR3 sequence (DNA): TGTGCCAGCAGTTCGACTAGCGGGAGGGGAGATACGCAGTATTTT.

This clonotype was recorded at least ten times. CDR3 DNA sequence: TGTGCCAGCAGTTTAAACGGAGGAAATGAAAAACTGTTTTTT. Encoded protein: CASSLNGGNEKLFF. The chain links TRBV12-3 or TRBV12-4 to TRBJ1-4; D not certain. The CDR3 spans 14 residues. Between the trimmed V and J ends, which lost 2 bases and 5 bases, there was a span of 9 bases.